This T cell receptor beta chain was sequenced for a study of T cells in localized non-small cell lung cancer. General observations from the study: Among the top 100 tumor clones, a median about 59 appeared in adjacent lung. Tumor showed lower T cell clonality than uninvolved adjacent lung, where it was highest. There was an association of higher blood T cell density with longer overall survival.

Profiling relied on immunoSEQ multiplex PCR, and the TCRdb table lists in-frame clones only, not all of them. Among 1,700 or so clones listed, around 40% were seen once. This CDR3 spans 15 amino acids. Trimming removed 1 base at V and 4 bases at J, with 11 bases between. Germline lookup yields CDR1 SGHNT and CDR2 YENEEA. Regarding this clone: No antigen is known for it.

Sequencing was performed on lung tumor tissue, taken before any cancer treatment. The clonotype originates from a female donor older than 55 with stage I lung adenocarcinoma. The J gene is TRBJ2-1, the V gene TRBV11-3, with no clear D. CDR3 coding DNA: TGTGCCAGCAGCTTAGTGACCTCCCCATACAATGAGCAGTTCTTC. Translated: CASSLVTSPYNEQFF.